This paragraph reports one TCR beta chain. Per germline, CDR1 SNHLY and CDR2 FYNNEI. The CDR3 sequence is 14 residues long. The V and J ends lost 4 bases and 7 bases respectively, with 13 bases between them. The record originates from a study of cytomegalovirus exposure and HLA in healthy donors. Study at large: A prior study identified 110 million or so unique TCR beta sequences from roughly 180 million T cells.

Though nominally healthy at sampling, donors likely had unrecorded immune exposures. PCR used 60 Vbeta primers and 13 Jbeta primers. The repertoire was sequenced with immunoSEQ multiplex PCR; TCRdb's copy has only in-frame clones and lacks some. The data hold 100,000 to 150,000 clones, with around 85% observed a single time. V usage is TRBV2 and J usage is TRBJ1-4, with a possible D match to TRBD1 (5 bases). Material for sequencing was PBMCs. The sequence came from a man between 18 and 35 years old in good health and CMV-seropositive. Written as DNA, the CDR3 is TGTGCCAGCAGTGCCCCCGGGGGTAGTGAAAAACTGTTTTTT. This sequence encodes CASSAPGGSEKLFF.